This TCR beta chain was obtained from a study of T-cell reconstitution after alpha-beta-depleted transplantation in children. Many counts were recorded for this clonotype. Trimming shortened V by 2 bases and J by 2 bases, and 16 bases separated the two germline ends. CDR1 is MNHEY and CDR2 is SVGEGT in the germline V gene. The CDR3 is 17 amino acids. A library of TCRbeta sequences, prepared with unique molecular identifiers, was generated. TCRdb ran MiXCR on the PCR reads and lists one entry per CDR3 protein. Here the sample spans more than 550,000 distinct CDR3 sequences, more than 9% being singletons.

The sample consisted of PBMCs from the stem cell graft donor, taken from the stem cell graft. This TCR was sampled from a human donor who donated a stem cell graft to a child with acute myeloid leukemia. The J gene is TRBJ2-1, the V gene TRBV6-2 or TRBV6-3; a possible D gene is TRBD2 (6 bases). The DNA of the CDR3 is TGTGCCAGCAGTTACCAGCGGGCGCTGGCCCCCTACAATGAGCAGTTCTTC. Translation: CASSYQRALAPYNEQFF.